Presented here are 30 T cell receptor beta chains from one specimen sequenced in a study of cytomegalovirus exposure and HLA in healthy donors (dated by TCRdb to 2016 to 2017). The library was built by means of the immunoSEQ multiplex PCR assay. For the multiplex PCR, a mixture combining 60 forward primers for TCR Vbeta segments and 13 reverse primers for TCR Jbeta segments was used. As stored in TCRdb, this immuneACCESS dataset retains in-frame rearrangements with V and J assigned. A fraction of the clones does not appear; measured against another copy, unresolved V genes explain less than half of the discrepancy, and the remainder lacks a known reason. The sample has more than 100,000 clones on record, nearly 80% of them singletons. Around 3% of the sample lies in the top ten. Sample: PBMCs. The receptors here all came from a woman in her thirties in good health and CMV-seropositive.

The chain uses TRBV6-1 and TRBJ2-5; TRBD2 aligns across 7 bases. CDR1 and CDR2 (germline): MNHNS, SASEGT. Unmatched junction bases numbered 6, after V lost 4 bases and J lost 1 base. The CDR3 is 15 residues long. CDR3 sequence: CASSARDYGQETQYF. The CDR3 bases are TGTGCCAGCAGTGCGAGGGACTATGGCCAAGAGACCCAGTACTTC.

The chain carries TRBV5-4 and TRBJ2-1, with 8 positions matching TRBD2. From germline, CDR1 is SGHNT and CDR2 YYREEE (reference sequence). Trimming took 0 bases from V and 9 from J; bases not matched to a gene: 8. The CDR3 is 15 residues long. The DNA for the CDR3 is TGTGCCAGCAGCTTGGGTGGACTAGCATCGGGTGAGCAGTTCTTC. It yields the protein CASSLGGLASGEQFF.

The chain joins TRBV7-3 to TRBJ1-5; 7 positions agree with TRBD1. V dropped 5 bases and J dropped 8; count of bases not matched to a gene: 6. The length of the CDR3 is 13 residues. Germline V gene sequence: CDR1 SGHTA, CDR2 FQGTGA. The CDR3 spells CASSTGVGEPQHF. The DNA for the CDR3 is TGTGCCAGCAGCACAGGGGTGGGGGAGCCCCAGCATTTT. Using reference TRBV7-3 and TRBJ1-5 for the parts outside the CDR3, the full variable domain is GAGVSQTPSNKVTEKGKYVELRCDPISGHTALYWYRQSLGQGPEFLIYFQGTGAADDSGLPNDRFFAVRPEGSVSTLKIQRTERGDSAVYLCASSTGVGEPQHFGDGTRLSIL.

The J gene is TRBJ1-4, the V gene TRBV4-2; possible D gene TRBD1, 6 bases. Trimming removed 2 bases from V and 3 bases from J, with 13 bases in between. The CDR3 has 16 residues. The germline V gene has CDR1 LGHNA and CDR2 YNFKEQ. The CDR3 DNA is TGTGCCAGCAGCCAAAGACCAGGGGTCTCTAATGAAAAACTGTTTTTT. Residues: CASSQRPGVSNEKLFF.

The V and J genes are TRBV19 and TRBJ1-1; 7 nucleotides agree with TRBD1. CDR1 and CDR2 (germline): LNHDA, SQIVND (reference sequence). This CDR3 contains 16 residues. Trimming removed 0 bases from V and 6 bases from J; junction bases left unmatched: 10. The CDR3 coding sequence is TGTGCCAGTAGTATAGATCTCAGCAGGGGGGTCCCTGAAGCTTTCTTT. Translation gives CASSIDLSRGVPEAFF.

The V call is TRBV7-6, the J call TRBJ2-1, with D perhaps matching TRBD2 (6 bases). CDR3 size: 16 residues. CDR1 and CDR2 (germline): SGHVS, FNYEAQ. Trimming took off 1 base at V and 0 bases at J, with 10 bases between the two ends. CDR3 sequence (DNA): TGTGCCAGCAGCTTAGTGGCGGGGAACTCCTACAATGAGCAGTTCTTC. This codes for CASSLVAGNSYNEQFF. The full variable domain, in which reference TRBV7-6 and TRBJ2-1 provide the parts outside the CDR3, is GAGVSQSPRYKVTKRGQDVALRCDPISGHVSLYWYRQALGQGPEFLTYFNYEAQQDKSGLPNDRFSAERPEGSISTLTIQRTEQRDSAMYRCASSLVAGNSYNEQFFGPGTRLTVL.

Only a few counts were recorded for this clone. This CDR3 reads CSVWGQGGTYNEQFF. CDR3 DNA sequence: TGCAGCGTTTGGGGACAGGGGGGTACCTACAATGAGCAGTTCTTC. The V and J genes are TRBV29-1 and TRBJ2-1, with TRBD1 matching 11 bases. The trim removed 5 bases at V and 2 bases at J, leaving 5 bases unmatched. The CDR3 is made up of 15 amino acids. Germline CDR1 reads SQVTM; CDR2 reads ANQGSEA.

The chain recombines TRBV28 with TRBJ1-2, with D maybe TRBD1 (5 bases). The CDR3 runs to 12 residues. Germline V lookup: CDR1 MDHEN, CDR2 SYDVKM. V was trimmed by 5 bases and J by 7 bases, leaving 11 bases between them. Written as DNA, the CDR3 is TGTGCCAGCAGTCTAAGGGACTCTGGCTACACCTTC. Translation: CASSLRDSGYTF.

CDR3 bases: TGTGCCAGCAGTTTCCCGGGCTGGGGCGGGGGTGCGGCAGATACGCAGTATTTT. Its translation: CASSFPGWGGGAADTQYF. This chain links TRBV28 with TRBJ2-3; 7 bases are a match to TRBD2. Trimming at V came to 3 bases and at J to 4 bases, leaving 16 bases not matched to a gene. The CDR3 contains 18 residues. Germline V gene data show CDR1 as MDHEN and CDR2 as SYDVKM.

The rearrangement uses TRBV20-1 and TRBJ2-1; TRBD1 matches 10 bases. The CDR3 sequence is 11 residues long. With 5 bases clipped from V and 14 bases from J, the junction kept 6 bases outside the gene matches. Germline V gives CDR1 DFQATT, CDR2 SNEGSKA (reference sequence). In DNA, the CDR3 is TGCAGTGCTCCCCTCGGGACAGGGGAGTTCTTC. Residues: CSAPLGTGEFF.

The CDR3 here is CASRALTGRDTEAFF. The CDR3 DNA reads as TGTGCCAGCAGAGCATTAACCGGTCGGGACACTGAAGCTTTCTTT. This chain connects TRBV6-1 to TRBJ1-1; no definite D call. V lost 6 bases and J lost 3, with 17 bases in between. The CDR3 spans 15 residues. Germline loops: CDR1 MNHNS, CDR2 SASEGT.

The chain links TRBV9 to TRBJ2-1; no definite D call. From germline, CDR1 is SGDLS and CDR2 YYNGEE. The ends were cut back, 1 base at V and 7 bases at J, with 15 bases in the middle. The CDR3 sequence is 15 residues long. Written as DNA, the CDR3 is TGTGCCAGCAGCGTAAACAGATTCCTTGGGAATGAGCAGTTCTTC. Translating it yields CASSVNRFLGNEQFF.

The V gene is TRBV27, the J gene TRBJ1-6; tentatively, D is TRBD1 (5 bases). The length of the CDR3 is 14 residues. CDR1 is MNHEY and CDR2 is SMNVEV in the germline V gene (reference sequence). Trimming took 3 bases from V and 11 from J, leaving 14 bases between them. The CDR3 protein is CASSLGPPGAPLHF. The CDR3 nucleotides are TGTGCCAGCAGTTTGGGGCCCCCGGGAGCACCCCTCCACTTT.

V usage is TRBV6-5 and J usage is TRBJ1-6; weak D call: TRBD1 (6 bases). The CDR3 is made up of 14 amino acids. The V end lost 0 bases, the J end lost 14 bases, and 14 bases lay between the germline ends. Germline lookup yields CDR1 MNHEY and CDR2 SVGAGI. CDR3 nucleotide sequence: TGTGCCAGCAGTTACTCGAGTCAGGGGTTAACCCTCCACTTT. Its protein product is CASSYSSQGLTLHF.

This clone was observed a few times. This sequence joins TRBV7-9 and TRBJ1-6; D not certain. V was clipped by 4 bases and J by 11 bases, with 15 bases between them. The CDR3 is made up of 14 amino acids. Per germline, CDR1 SEHNR and CDR2 FQNEAQ (reference sequence). CDR3 residues: CASSSRTELTPLHF. CDR3 sequence (DNA): TGTGCCAGCAGCTCCCGTACCGAACTGACACCCCTCCACTTT.

The gene calls are TRBV4-3 and TRBJ2-5; D possibly corresponds to TRBD2 (7 bases). The V and J ends lost 2 bases and 2 bases respectively, with 18 bases between them. Germline V gene sequence: CDR1 LGHNA, CDR2 YSLEER. The CDR3 totals 17 residues. CDR3 DNA sequence: TGCGCCAGCAGCCAATTAAGTGGGGGGGGGCTGCAAGAGACCCAGTACTTC. Translated: CASSQLSGGGLQETQYF.

The chain carries TRBV15 and TRBJ1-1; no clear D gene. Germline V gene sequence: CDR1 LNHNV, CDR2 YYDKDF (reference sequence). This CDR3 is 15 amino acids long. Trimming took 0 bases from V and 7 from J, leaving 15 bases between them. The CDR3 is CATSRDHSLQSEAFF. The CDR3 bases are TGTGCCACCAGCAGAGATCACAGCCTCCAGAGTGAAGCTTTCTTT.

V gene TRBV5-6 combines with J gene TRBJ1-1; perhaps TRBD1 as D (6 bases). The germline V gene encodes CDR1 SGHDT and CDR2 YYEEEE. The CDR3 extends over 13 amino acids. The ends were cut back, 7 bases at V and 2 bases at J, with 12 bases in the middle. In DNA form, the CDR3 reads TGTGCCAGCTCCTGGGACATTAACACTGAAGCTTTCTTT. Translating gives CASSWDINTEAFF.

The chain recombines TRBV11-3 with TRBJ2-2; tentatively, D is TRBD1 (6 bases). V lost 4 bases to trimming and J lost 3 bases, with 9 bases between them. The length of the CDR3 is 14 residues. Germline CDR1 SGHNT, CDR2 YENEEA. The CDR3 bases are TGTGCCAGCAGCTCGGGACAAGACACCGGGGAGCTGTTTTTT. It specifies CASSSGQDTGELFF.

In the case of this clone: The junction differs from germline at one of its ends, possibly a read error. The chain is built from TRBV9 and TRBJ1-1, with 8 bases matching TRBD1. This CDR3 has 17 amino acids. Germline assignment: CDR1 SGDLS and CDR2 YYNGEE. The CDR3 sequence: CAGSPAGTETGVSEAFF. CDR3 nucleotides: TGTGCCGGCAGCCCAGCGGGGACCGAGACAGGGGTGTCTGAAGCTTTCTTT.

This clone has a single count. The junction departs from germline at one end; a sequencing error may be responsible. The chain combines TRBV7-9 with TRBJ2-2; 7 bases line up with TRBD1. Germline loops: CDR1 SEHNR, CDR2 FQNEAQ (reference sequence). The CDR3 is 14 amino acids. CDR3 bases: TGTTCCAGCAGTCAGGCAGGGGGCACCGGGGAGCTGTTTTTT. Its protein is CSSSQAGGTGELFF.

This chain uses TRBV2 with TRBJ1-5; 8 nucleotides match TRBD1. Unmatched junction bases numbered 7, after V lost 6 bases and J lost 6 bases. The CDR3 runs 14 residues. CDR1 and CDR2 (germline): SNHLY, FYNNEI. CDR3 region: CASSTDRVGQPQHF. The DNA of the CDR3 is TGTGCCAGCAGCACGGACAGGGTAGGTCAGCCCCAGCATTTT.

The CDR3 bases are TGTGCCAGCAGGATCGACAGGGAACCATGTGGCTACACCTTC. Translated: CASRIDREPCGYTF. The V call is TRBV25-1, the J call TRBJ1-2, with 7 bases matching TRBD1. The junction had 11 bases not matched to a gene; V was cut back by 6 bases and J by 7 bases. The germline CDR1 and CDR2 sequences are MGHDK and SYGVNS. The CDR3 is made up of 14 amino acids.

This sequence joins TRBV7-3 and TRBJ2-1; possible D gene TRBD2, 6 bases. The CDR3 extends over 15 amino acids. V lost 5 bases and J 3 bases, leaving 14 bases between the germline ends. CDR1 is SGHTA and CDR2 is FQGTGA in the germline V gene. The CDR3 loop reads CASSPRGSDYNEQFF. CDR3 coding DNA: TGTGCCAGCAGCCCCCGGGGGTCCGACTACAATGAGCAGTTCTTC.

The chain has TRBV4-2 and TRBJ2-2; D unclear. CDR3 length: 15 residues. V lost 0 bases and J lost 0, with 5 bases in between. Germline-derived CDR1 and CDR2 are LGHNA and YNFKEQ. In DNA form, the CDR3 reads TGTGCCAGCAGCCAAGATTTATCGAACACCGGGGAGCTGTTTTTT. It codes for CASSQDLSNTGELFF.

V is TRBV19 and J is TRBJ1-4, with 7 nucleotides matching TRBD1. Germline CDR1 and CDR2: LNHDA and SQIVND (reference sequence). Trimming took 4 bases from V and 6 from J; bases not matched to a gene: 5. CDR3 length: 14 amino acids. The CDR3, as DNA: TGTGCCAGTAGTAAACAGGGGTGGGATGAAAAACTGTTTTTT. This sequence encodes CASSKQGWDEKLFF.

This chain joins TRBV7-2 and TRBJ1-1; 8 nucleotides align to TRBD1. The CDR3 runs to 18 residues. V shed 5 bases, J shed 0 bases, and the junction held 14 bases outside the gene matches. Germline CDR1 and CDR2: SGHTA and FQGNSA. Here the CDR3 DNA reads TGTGCCAGCAGCCCCAGAAGGACAGGGTGGAAGGTGAACACTGAAGCTTTCTTT. It yields the protein CASSPRRTGWKVNTEAFF.

The genes are TRBV27 and TRBJ1-1; 8 bases line up with TRBD1. The CDR3 consists of 14 residues. The ends lost 7 bases at V and 1 base at J; junction bases unmatched: 5. From germline, CDR1 is MNHEY and CDR2 SMNVEV (reference sequence). CDR3 bases: TGTGCCAGCACCCCAGGGGGCTCGAACACTGAAGCTTTCTTT. Protein: CASTPGGSNTEAFF.

The gene calls are TRBV4-1 and TRBJ1-1, with D perhaps TRBD1 (6 bases). In germline, CDR1 is MGHRA, CDR2 YSYEKL. The length of the CDR3 is 15 residues. The V gene lost 4 bases and the J gene lost 2 bases, with 14 bases spanning the gap. The CDR3 protein is CASSLYREVNTEAFF. DNA of the CDR3: TGCGCCAGCAGCCTGTACAGGGAAGTAAACACTGAAGCTTTCTTT.

CDR3 loop: CASSRYVAGNPYEQYF. In DNA, the CDR3 is TGTGCCAGCAGCCGTTACGTAGCGGGGAACCCCTACGAGCAGTACTTC. The chain employs TRBV5-6 and TRBJ2-7; 8 bases fit TRBD2. This CDR3 contains 16 residues. In germline, CDR1 is SGHDT, CDR2 YYEEEE. Trimming at V came to 4 bases and at J to 2 bases, leaving 11 bases not matched to a gene.